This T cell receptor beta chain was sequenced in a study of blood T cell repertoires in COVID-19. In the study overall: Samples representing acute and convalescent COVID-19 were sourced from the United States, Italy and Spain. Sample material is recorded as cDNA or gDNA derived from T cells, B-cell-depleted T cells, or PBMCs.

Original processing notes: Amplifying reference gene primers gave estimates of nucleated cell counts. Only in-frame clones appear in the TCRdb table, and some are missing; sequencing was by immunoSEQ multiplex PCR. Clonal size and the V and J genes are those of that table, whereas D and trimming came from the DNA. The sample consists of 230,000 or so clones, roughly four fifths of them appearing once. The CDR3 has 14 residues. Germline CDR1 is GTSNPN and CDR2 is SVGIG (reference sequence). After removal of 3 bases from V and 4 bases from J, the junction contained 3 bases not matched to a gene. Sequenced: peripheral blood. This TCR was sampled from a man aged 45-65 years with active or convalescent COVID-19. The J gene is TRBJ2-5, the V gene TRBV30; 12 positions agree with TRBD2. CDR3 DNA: TGTGCCTGGAGCAAGACTAGCGGGGGAGAGACCCAGTACTTC. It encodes CAWSKTSGGETQYF. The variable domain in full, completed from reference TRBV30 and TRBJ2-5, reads SQTIHQWPATLVQPVGSPLSLECTVEGTSNPNLYWYRQAAGRGLQLLFYSVGIGQISSEVPQNLSASRPQDRQFILSSKKLLLSDSGFYLCAWSKTSGGETQYFGPGTRLLVL.